The next 24 T cell receptor beta chains were all read from a single sample in a study of beta chain features in type 1 diabetes. These receptors have no identified antigens. The sequenced template was cDNA made from the entire isolated RNA. The table came from immunoSEQ multiplex PCR; TCRdb's copy has only in-frame clones and leaves some out. In the table there are 600,000 or so clones, roughly an eighth of which are singletons. Points from the study as a whole: Moderate yet significant TCRB CDR3 shortening was seen in Type 1 diabetes patients in all four CD4+ subsets.

What was sequenced was naive CD4+ T cells from blood. The origin of the receptors is a man aged 25-40 years with type 1 diabetes.

There are a few counts of this clone. This rearrangement joins TRBV6-6 to TRBJ2-7; 9 bases are shared with TRBD1. The germline V gene has CDR1 MNHNY and CDR2 SVGAGI (reference sequence). The V segment lost 4 bases and the J segment 3 bases; nucleotides outside the gene matches: 4. The CDR3 sequence is 14 residues long. The DNA for the CDR3 is TGTGCCAGCAGTTCAACAGGGGGCTACTACGAGCAGTACTTC. This gives the protein CASSSTGGYYEQYF.

This clone was seen a few times. This chain connects TRBV9 to TRBJ2-5; weak D call: TRBD1 (5 bases). Germline V gene lookup returns CDR1 SGDLS and CDR2 YYNGEE. V lost 2 bases, J lost 5 bases, and 16 bases lay in between. This CDR3 is built from 15 residues. The CDR3 protein is CASSVYWGFGETQYF. The CDR3 coding sequence is TGTGCCAGCAGCGTCTATTGGGGCTTCGGGGAGACCCAGTACTTC.

The V call is TRBV7-7, the J call TRBJ2-5; the match to TRBD1 covers 7 bases. Germline V lookup: CDR1 SSHAT, CDR2 FNYEAQ (reference sequence). The CDR3 has 16 residues. J was trimmed by 4 bases and V by 5 bases; bases with no gene match: 13. In DNA, the CDR3 is TGTGCCAGCAGCCCAGGGGGATCTTCGGGCCGAGAGACCCAGTACTTC. Translated: CASSPGGSSGRETQYF.

The genes are TRBV9 and TRBJ2-1, with a possible D match to TRBD1 (6 bases). Germline loops: CDR1 SGDLS, CDR2 YYNGEE. V was pared by 0 bases and J by 9 bases, with 13 bases between. The CDR3 consists of 14 residues. The CDR3 DNA follows: TGTGCCAGCAGCGTAGCTACAGGGTGGGGTGAGCAGTTCTTC. Translating it yields CASSVATGWGEQFF.

This clone was picked up a small number of times. This sequence joins TRBV25-1 and TRBJ1-2; D perhaps matches TRBD1 (5 bases). Per the germline V gene, CDR1 is MGHDK and CDR2 is SYGVNS. The V end was cut by 2 bases, the J end by 3 bases, with 13 bases between. The CDR3 runs 15 residues. The CDR3, as DNA: TGTGCCAGCAGTGAACAGCAGGGTCAGGACTATGGCTACACCTTC. The encoded protein is CASSEQQGQDYGYTF.

The rearrangement links TRBV6-5 to TRBJ1-5; D ambiguous. V lost 0 bases to trimming and J lost 5 bases, with 8 bases between them. CDR3 length: 14 amino acids. Germline CDR1 is MNHEY and CDR2 is SVGAGI. CDR3 region: CASSYSIGDQPQHF. CDR3 sequence (DNA): TGTGCCAGCAGTTACTCCATCGGGGATCAGCCCCAGCATTTT.

In its sample, this clone was seen a few times. The chain uses TRBV23-1 and TRBJ2-7; the match to TRBD1 covers 8 bases. TRBV23-1 is assigned to the ORF class and has an uncertain function. V gave up 4 bases and J gave up 6 bases; unmatched junction bases: 8. CDR3 length: 14 amino acids. CDR3 DNA sequence: TGCGCCAGCAGTCGGGGACAGGACATCTGCGAGCAGTACTTC. This translates into CASSRGQDICEQYF.

CDR3: CASSLHPDIRANYGYTF. The CDR3 region has the DNA TGTGCCAGCAGCCTCCACCCCGACATCCGAGCTAACTATGGCTACACCTTC. The chain links TRBV7-2 to TRBJ1-2; no clear D. V was cut by 5 bases and J by 0 bases, with 19 bases left in between. The CDR3 is 17 residues long. CDR1 and CDR2 from the germline V gene are SGHTA and FQGNSA.

This rearrangement joins TRBV9 to TRBJ2-3; D may match TRBD1 or TRBD2 (5 bases each). The CDR3 loop spans 17 amino acids. Germline V gene lookup returns CDR1 SGDLS and CDR2 YYNGEE. The ends were cut back, 5 bases at V and 3 bases at J, with 22 bases in the middle. CDR3 in amino acids: CASSGKRGAGITDTQYF. The CDR3 bases are TGTGCCAGCAGTGGAAAGCGAGGGGCAGGGATAACAGATACGCAGTATTTT.

The V call is TRBV9, the J call TRBJ1-6; no clear D. V lost 3 bases, J lost 4 bases, and 17 bases lay in between. Germline V CDR1 and CDR2: SGDLS, YYNGEE. This CDR3 has 17 residues. CDR3 protein: CASSADGPGKYNSPLHF. For the CDR3, the DNA is TGTGCCAGCAGCGCAGATGGACCGGGGAAATATAATTCACCCCTCCACTTT.

The chain uses TRBV30 and TRBJ2-3; no firm D call. Trimming left V 3 bases short and J 1 base short, with 11 bases between. There are 14 residues in the CDR3. Germline CDR1 is GTSNPN and CDR2 is SVGIG (reference sequence). Written as DNA, the CDR3 is TGTGCCTGGAGGGACGTCTATCGCACAGATACGCAGTATTTT. It specifies CAWRDVYRTDTQYF.

This clone has just a few counts. The chain carries TRBV7-9 and TRBJ1-6, with D possibly matching TRBD1 (5 bases). In germline, CDR1 is SEHNR, CDR2 FQNEAQ (reference sequence). V lost 5 bases and J lost 7, with 15 bases in between. The CDR3 is made up of 15 amino acids. CDR3: CASSRGQGGNSPLHF. For the CDR3, the DNA is TGTGCCAGCAGCCGCGGGCAGGGAGGGAATTCACCCCTCCACTTT.

This clone was observed a few times. The rearrangement links TRBV5-1 to TRBJ2-2, with TRBD1 identical over 11 bases. J was trimmed by 6 bases and V by 8 bases; bases with no gene match: 6. Germline CDR1 SGHRS, CDR2 YFSETQ. The CDR3 is 14 amino acids. This CDR3 is CASRWTGGPGELFF. The CDR3 nucleotides are TGCGCCAGTCGCTGGACAGGGGGCCCCGGGGAGCTGTTTTTT.

The chain carries TRBV11-2 and TRBJ2-4; no firm D call. The CDR3 runs to 14 residues. Germline CDR1 and CDR2: SGHAT and FQNNGV. V lost 0 bases to trimming and J lost 7 bases, with 10 bases between them. CDR3 coding DNA: TGTGCCAGCAGCTTAGAGCGGCGCCCTAACATTCAGTACTTC. Translation: CASSLERRPNIQYF.

The chain has TRBV11-2 and TRBJ1-6; D is ambiguous. CDR3 length: 12 amino acids. V dropped 6 bases and J dropped 10 bases, with 10 bases sitting between them. The germline gives CDR1 SGHAT, CDR2 FQNNGV. The CDR3 spells CASRVFGSPLHF. CDR3 coding DNA: TGTGCCAGCAGAGTATTTGGGTCACCCCTCCACTTT.

V is TRBV11-2 and J is TRBJ2-5, with D tentatively TRBD1 or TRBD2 (5 bases each). Germline-derived CDR1 and CDR2 are SGHAT and FQNNGV. Between the trimmed V and J ends, which lost 4 bases and 4 bases, there was a span of 16 bases. This CDR3 is built from 15 residues. CDR3 sequence (DNA): TGTGCCAGCAGCTCCCCGGTGGCAGGGAGAGAGACCCAGTACTTC. Its translation: CASSSPVAGRETQYF.

This clone was recorded a few times. J is TRBJ2-5 and V is TRBV25-1; D not certain. This CDR3 region has 14 residues. Germline CDR1 reads MGHDK; CDR2 reads SYGVNS. V was pared by 4 bases and J by 5 bases, with 14 bases between. The CDR3 here is CASSAAQARETQYF. The CDR3, as DNA: TGTGCCAGCAGTGCCGCCCAGGCACGCGAGACCCAGTACTTC.

This clone was counted between two and nine times. This rearrangement joins TRBV4-3 to TRBJ2-5; tentatively, D is TRBD2 (5 bases). Germline V lookup: CDR1 LGHNA, CDR2 YSLEER. Trimming left V 1 base short and J 5 bases short, with 11 bases between. This CDR3 is 14 amino acids long. In DNA, the CDR3 is TGCGCCAGCAGCCAAGCTCCGGGCGGGGAGACCCAGTACTTC. Translated: CASSQAPGGETQYF.

This chain joins TRBV6-5 and TRBJ1-4, with D perhaps TRBD1 (5 bases). This CDR3 region has 16 residues. Trimming stripped 6 bases from V and 5 bases from J, with 19 bases between. Germline CDR1 reads MNHEY; CDR2 reads SVGAGI. This chain's CDR3 is CASRYRGPTPNEKLFF. For the CDR3, the DNA is TGTGCCAGCAGATACCGGGGCCCGACTCCGAATGAAAAACTGTTTTTT.

The chain combines TRBV6-1 with TRBJ1-2; D not certain. V was trimmed by 5 bases and J by 3 bases, leaving 10 bases between them. Germline CDR1 reads MNHNS; CDR2 reads SASEGT. CDR3 length: 13 amino acids. The CDR3 DNA is TGTGCCAGCAGTCTGACACTGGACTATGGCTACACCTTC. This translates into CASSLTLDYGYTF.

This clone was seen more than once but under ten times. The genes are TRBV6-1 and TRBJ1-1, with D possibly being TRBD1 (5 bases). This CDR3 spans 14 amino acids. Between the trimmed V and J ends, which lost 2 bases and 5 bases, there was a span of 12 bases. Germline CDR1 is MNHNS and CDR2 is SASEGT. The CDR3 spells CASSEWGGRTEAFF. The CDR3 DNA reads as TGTGCCAGCAGTGAATGGGGGGGGAGGACTGAAGCTTTCTTT.

The chain combines TRBV30 with TRBJ1-2; 9 bases agree with TRBD1. V shed 2 bases and J 5 bases; nucleotides not matched to a gene: 9. CDR1 and CDR2 (germline): GTSNPN, SVGIG (reference sequence). The CDR3 covers 15 residues. The CDR3 DNA reads TGTGCCTGGAGTTCTCCGGACAGGGGAGGTTATGGCTACACCTTC. Protein product: CAWSSPDRGGYGYTF.

The chain couples TRBV4-1 to TRBJ2-5; 8 bases fit TRBD1. CDR1 MGHRA and CDR2 YSYEKL come from the germline V gene. V lost 4 bases to trimming and J lost 5 bases; unmatched junction nucleotides: 6. The CDR3 is 14 residues long. The CDR3 DNA sequence: TGCGCCAGCAGCCGGCCGGGACAGGATGAGACCCAGTACTTC. Protein: CASSRPGQDETQYF.

This clone was counted a few times. The chain carries TRBV18 and TRBJ2-1; 8 nucleotides match TRBD1. V shed 4 bases and J 0 bases; nucleotides not matched to a gene: 11. Looked up from germline, CDR1 is KGHSH and CDR2 is LQKENI. This CDR3 has 18 amino acids. DNA of the CDR3: TGTGCCAGCTCACTAACCGGACAGGGTGATAGCTCCTACAATGAGCAGTTCTTC. Translated, it gives CASSLTGQGDSSYNEQFF.